This T cell receptor beta chain appears in the sequencing data of a study of blood T cell repertoires in COVID-19. The V end was cut by 7 bases, the J end by 10 bases, with 14 bases between. This CDR3 has 13 amino acids. Authors' methods: Estimates of nucleated cell counts were drawn from the amplification of reference gene primers. The repertoire was sequenced with immunoSEQ multiplex PCR; TCRdb's copy has only in-frame clones and lacks some. V and J calls and clone size are given by that table; D and trimming were obtained from the DNA. The sample holds fewer than 130,000 clones, around 83% seen once.

The V and J genes are TRBV12-3 or TRBV12-4 and TRBJ1-6; D gene ambiguous. The source material was peripheral blood. This receptor was obtained from a human donor in a cohort sampled during active COVID-19. CDR3 residues: CASMGAGRSPLHF. The CDR3 bases are TGTGCCAGCATGGGTGCGGGCAGGTCACCCCTCCACTTT.